A selection of T cell receptor beta chains follows, all from one sample in a study of OX40 agonist ivuxolimab in advanced cancers. Profiling relied on immunoSEQ multiplex PCR, and the TCRdb table lists in-frame clones only, not all of them. The table records some 68,000 clones, about 87% of them present only once. This specimen consisted of CD4+ or CD8+ T cells sorted from blood, obtained in a trial of the OX40 agonist ivuxolimab. These receptors came from an adult with an advanced solid tumor such as melanoma, head and neck, liver or kidney cancer. Each CDR3 is given without its conserved first and last residue. Clone sizes are given selectively: once, few, many, or a class where the clone is expanded.

clone size: few; V gene: TRBV7-2; J gene: TRBJ2-7; CDR3 protein: ASSLDGDEQY
clone size: -; V gene: TRBV7-9; J gene: TRBJ2-5; CDR3 protein: ASSTRAGGEETQY
clone size: -; V gene: TRBV10-3; J gene: TRBJ2-3; CDR3 protein: AITSGTSTDTQY
clone size: -; V gene: TRBV29-1; J gene: TRBJ2-3; CDR3 protein: SVEGAASTDTQY
clone size: -; V gene: TRBV5-1; J gene: TRBJ1-2; CDR3 protein: ASSLGSGQGYYGYT
clone size: -; V gene: TRBV6-5; J gene: TRBJ2-7; CDR3 protein: ASSYSTSGSDEQY
clone size: once; V gene: TRBV11-3; J gene: TRBJ1-4; CDR3 protein: ASSLGHLGKLF
clone size: -; V gene: TRBV28; J gene: TRBJ2-5; CDR3 protein: ASSPWTSGVHETQY
clone size: -; V gene: TRBV28; J gene: TRBJ2-2; CDR3 protein: ASSLDPGELF
clone size: once; V gene: TRBV7-2; J gene: TRBJ2-5; CDR3 protein: ASSLGAGAAVETQY
clone size: few; V gene: TRBV30; J gene: TRBJ1-1; CDR3 protein: AWRSRGQRTEAF
clone size: -; V gene: TRBV18; J gene: TRBJ1-5; CDR3 protein: ASSPDTSNQPQH
clone size: -; V gene: TRBV6-5; J gene: TRBJ1-1; CDR3 protein: ASSYRTGLVGAF
clone size: once; V gene: TRBV19; J gene: TRBJ2-7; CDR3 protein: ASSFRDRGTFEQY
clone size: -; V gene: TRBV10-3; J gene: TRBJ2-5; CDR3 protein: AISESLGLAQETQY
clone size: -; V gene: TRBV4-1; J gene: TRBJ2-7; CDR3 protein: ASSQVGGRAAYEQY
clone size: -; V gene: TRBV11-3; J gene: TRBJ2-1; CDR3 protein: ASSLLDEQF
clone size: -; V gene: TRBV20-1; J gene: TRBJ2-7; CDR3 protein: SASGDEQY
clone size: -; V gene: TRBV5-1; J gene: TRBJ2-7; CDR3 protein: ASSLRPLGPSYEQY
clone size: -; V gene: TRBV5-8; J gene: TRBJ2-5; CDR3 protein: ASNSQGTQETQY
clone size: -; V gene: TRBV5-1; J gene: TRBJ2-7; CDR3 protein: ASSAWGNYEQY
clone size: -; V gene: TRBV10-1; J gene: TRBJ2-3; CDR3 protein: ASSEGSHTDTQY
clone size: -; V gene: TRBV7-6; J gene: TRBJ2-2; CDR3 protein: ASSHYYNTGELF
clone size: -; V gene: TRBV19; J gene: TRBJ2-1; CDR3 protein: ASSTETIAPGTRNEQF
clone size: -; V gene: TRBV7-9; J gene: TRBJ1-3; CDR3 protein: ASSPTGNTGNTIY
clone size: few; V gene: TRBV4-1; J gene: TRBJ1-1; CDR3 protein: ASSRSRDGSTEAF
clone size: -; V gene: TRBV6-5; J gene: TRBJ1-1; CDR3 protein: ASSYYDRTEAF
clone size: -; V gene: TRBV7-9; J gene: TRBJ1-1; CDR3 protein: ASSHRDRNMNTEAF
clone size: -; V gene: TRBV6-6; J gene: TRBJ2-1; CDR3 protein: ASSYAGSQQF
clone size: -; V gene: TRBV15; J gene: TRBJ1-6; CDR3 protein: ATSSLVESPLH
clone size: -; V gene: TRBV18; J gene: TRBJ2-3; CDR3 protein: ASSPLERGGLRTDTQY
clone size: -; V gene: TRBV6-5; J gene: TRBJ1-2; CDR3 protein: ASSYDPGTYYGYT
clone size: -; V gene: TRBV5-6; J gene: TRBJ2-7; CDR3 protein: ASSVEVIRGARLEQY
clone size: -; V gene: TRBV6-1; J gene: TRBJ1-2; CDR3 protein: ASKAADSYGYT
clone size: -; V gene: TRBV20-1; J gene: TRBJ1-2; CDR3 protein: SARLAYGYT
clone size: once; V gene: TRBV28; J gene: TRBJ2-7; CDR3 protein: ASNSLYADGRYSYEQY
clone size: -; V gene: TRBV9; J gene: TRBJ1-2; CDR3 protein: ASSVGATNYGYT
clone size: few; V gene: TRBV4-1; J gene: TRBJ2-6; CDR3 protein: ASSPQVVGTSGANVLT
clone size: -; V gene: TRBV10-3; J gene: TRBJ2-3; CDR3 protein: AISESRTGSPDTQY
clone size: -; V gene: TRBV6-5; J gene: -; CDR3 protein: ASSRGHYEQY
clone size: once; V gene: TRBV5-1; J gene: TRBJ1-6; CDR3 protein: ASSLSGGQHNSPLH
clone size: -; V gene: TRBV5-4; J gene: TRBJ2-2; CDR3 protein: ASSLPSSGELF
clone size: -; V gene: TRBV6-5; J gene: TRBJ1-5; CDR3 protein: ASSYRGQGQPQH
clone size: once; V gene: TRBV6-1; J gene: TRBJ1-1; CDR3 protein: ASSEQPLNTEAF
clone size: -; V gene: TRBV6-5; J gene: TRBJ2-3; CDR3 protein: ASSYREGTGDTQY
clone size: -; V gene: TRBV27; J gene: TRBJ1-5; CDR3 protein: ASNNGQGPNQPQH
clone size: -; V gene: TRBV7-9; J gene: TRBJ1-3; CDR3 protein: ASSPRQSSSGNTIY
clone size: -; V gene: TRBV28; J gene: TRBJ1-3; CDR3 protein: ASSPPGHGSTIY
clone size: -; V gene: TRBV12-5; J gene: TRBJ1-5; CDR3 protein: ASGALSDQPQH